This T cell receptor (beta chain) was sequenced in a study of T cells in Graves' hyperthyroidism and ophthalmopathy. In patients aged 18 to 65, hyperthyroidism was newly diagnosed, with duration under 2 months. A patient was excluded if there was uncontrolled infection, other autoimmune disease, pregnancy or lactation. TCR beta CDR3 regions were amplified from RNA. First-round RT-PCR targeting the TCR CDR3 was performed with the HTBI primer set. A single record per CDR3 protein comes from TCRdb applying MiXCR to the multiplex PCR reads. Of 600,000 to 650,000 distinct CDR3 sequences in the sample, roughly 15% were seen once. The CDR3 is 18 residues long. J lost 6 bases, V lost 8 bases, and 18 bases had no gene match. Germline V lookup: CDR1 MDHEN, CDR2 SYDVKM. This clonotype came up many times.

This TCR derives from a woman younger than 45 with Graves' hyperthyroidism. Sequences were obtained from blood. This chain links TRBV28 with TRBJ1-6; 8 bases match TRBD1. The CDR3 here is CASYESLKTGVVNSPLHF. The CDR3 coding sequence is TGTGCCAGCTACGAAAGCCTAAAGACAGGGGTGGTTAATTCACCCCTCCACTTT. Drawing the rest from reference TRBV28 and TRBJ1-6, the complete variable domain is DVKVTQSSRYLVKRTGEKVFLECVQDMDHENMFWYRQDPGLGLRLIYFSYDVKMKEKGDIPEGYSVSREKKERFSLILESASTNQTSMYLCASYESLKTGVVNSPLHFGNGTRLTVT.